These 29 T cell receptor beta chains came from one sample sequenced in a study of shared clonotypes between healthy human individuals. Sequencing used immunoSEQ multiplex PCR; TCRdb keeps in-frame clones, though not all of them. This table holds 2 million to 2.5 million clones, more than 90% found once. Sequencing was performed on naive CD4+ T cells sorted from blood. The sample's subset: CD45RA+ positively selected. Source of these receptors: a man aged 18 to 30 in good health.

The rearrangement uses TRBV6-5 and TRBJ1-2, with D perhaps matching TRBD1 (6 bases). Germline lookup yields CDR1 MNHEY and CDR2 SVGAGI. V lost 8 bases to trimming and J lost 2 bases, with 15 bases between them. This CDR3 has 14 residues. CDR3 sequence reads: CASRNREANYGYTF. The CDR3, as DNA: TGTGCCAGCCGCAACAGGGAAGCCAACTATGGCTACACCTTC.

J is TRBJ1-3 and V is TRBV30; possible D gene TRBD1, 5 bases. Germline CDR1 GTSNPN, CDR2 SVGIG (reference sequence). This CDR3 spans 16 amino acids. With 3 bases removed from V and 0 bases from J, the gap between germline ends came to 15 bases. CDR3 protein: CAWSPGTASSGNTIYF. The DNA for the CDR3 is TGTGCCTGGAGCCCCGGGACGGCTAGCTCTGGAAACACCATATATTTT.

The genes are TRBV4-2 and TRBJ1-4; D not certain. Deletions cut 2 bases from V and 8 bases from J, with 18 bases between. The CDR3 contains 16 residues. In germline, CDR1 is LGHNA, CDR2 YNFKEQ. The chain's CDR3 is CASSQLPGSPLEKLFF. The DNA for the CDR3 is TGTGCCAGCAGCCAACTACCCGGGTCTCCTTTGGAAAAACTGTTTTTT.

Turning to this clone: Distinct nucleotide sequences in the sample also encode this CDR3. The chain combines TRBV5-1 with TRBJ2-5; D remains ambiguous. Trimming left V 0 bases short and J 7 bases short, with 10 bases between. Germline CDR1 reads SGHRS; CDR2 reads YFSETQ. CDR3 length: 13 residues. In nucleotides, the CDR3 is TGCGCCAGCAGCTTGGAAGGGCTTGGGACCCAGTACTTC. Translated: CASSLEGLGTQYF.

The rearrangement joins TRBV19 to TRBJ1-1; 9 positions match TRBD1. Per the germline V gene, CDR1 is LNHDA and CDR2 is SQIVND (reference sequence). Losses at the gene ends were 5 bases for V and 7 bases for J; bases not matched to a gene: 8. The CDR3 has 14 amino acids. The CDR3 DNA reads as TGTGCCAGTAGTGCCGGGACAGGGAGTAGTGAAGCTTTCTTT. This translates into CASSAGTGSSEAFF.

The chain is built from TRBV19 and TRBJ2-4; D is uncertain. Germline V gives CDR1 LNHDA, CDR2 SQIVND (reference sequence). V was pared by 1 base and J by 1 base, with 8 bases between. CDR3 length equals 15 residues. CDR3 nucleotides: TGTGCCAGTAGTATAGTTGGGGTTGCCAAAAACATTCAGTACTTC. Protein sequence: CASSIVGVAKNIQYF.

The chain combines TRBV10-3 with TRBJ2-5; D is uncertain. The CDR3 loop spans 14 amino acids. V was pared by 0 bases and J by 3 bases, with 8 bases between. Germline lookup yields CDR1 ENHRY and CDR2 SYGVKD. The CDR3 protein is CAISESGSKETQYF. In DNA form, the CDR3 reads TGTGCCATCAGTGAGTCGGGCAGTAAAGAGACCCAGTACTTC.

This clone has only one observation. The J gene is TRBJ2-3, the V gene TRBV7-2, with TRBD2 as a possible D gene (6 bases). The CDR3 sequence is 15 residues long. The germline V gene has CDR1 SGHTA and CDR2 FQGNSA. Trimming stripped 1 base from V and 2 bases from J, with 10 bases between. The CDR3 nucleotides are TGTGCCAGCAGCTTAGGAACGGGAGCCACAGATACGCAGTATTTT. Encoded protein: CASSLGTGATDTQYF.

Only one count was recorded for this clone. This CDR3 is also generated by other DNA sequences in the sample. The chain has TRBV2 and TRBJ2-3; TRBD2 agrees at 10 bases. CDR1 SNHLY and CDR2 FYNNEI come from the germline V gene. There are 15 residues in the CDR3. V was pared by 6 bases and J by 1 base, with 4 bases of the junction left unmatched. CDR3 sequence reads: CASSVLAGGTDTQYF. As DNA, the CDR3 is TGTGCCAGCAGCGTCCTAGCGGGGGGCACAGATACGCAGTATTTT.

The chain carries TRBV28 and TRBJ2-3; D remains unclear. V gave up 2 bases and J gave up 2 bases, with 14 bases separating them. The germline gives CDR1 MDHEN, CDR2 SYDVKM. The CDR3 spans 16 residues. CDR3 sequence reads: CASSLGRARPTDTQYF. The CDR3 DNA sequence: TGTGCCAGCAGTTTAGGCCGGGCCCGTCCCACAGATACGCAGTATTTT. Looking up the rest from reference TRBV28 and TRBJ2-3 gives the full variable domain: DVKVTQSSRYLVKRTGEKVFLECVQDMDHENMFWYRQDPGLGLRLIYFSYDVKMKEKGDIPEGYSVSREKKERFSLILESASTNQTSMYLCASSLGRARPTDTQYFGPGTRLTVL.

V is TRBV18 and J is TRBJ1-1; 11 bases map to TRBD1. Per germline, CDR1 KGHSH and CDR2 LQKENI. V dropped 6 bases and J dropped 4; count of bases not matched to a gene: 7. The CDR3 has 15 amino acids. As DNA, the CDR3 is TGTGCCAGCTCCGGACAGGGGGCCGGGGTCACTGAAGCTTTCTTT. It encodes CASSGQGAGVTEAFF.

The chain has TRBV7-9 and TRBJ2-7; D gene unclear. CDR1 and CDR2 (germline): SEHNR, FQNEAQ (reference sequence). CDR3 length: 14 residues. V was shortened by 5 bases and J by 2 bases, with 13 bases between the two germline ends. The CDR3 region has the DNA TGTGCCAGCAGCCCCCGTGGGTCCACCTACGAGCAGTACTTC. Translation: CASSPRGSTYEQYF. Complete variable domain (other parts from reference TRBV7-9 and TRBJ2-7): DTGVSQNPRHKITKRGQNVTFRCDPISEHNRLYWYRQTLGQGPEFLTYFQNEAQLEKSRLLSDRFSAERPKGSFSTLEIQRTEQGDSAMYLCASSPRGSTYEQYFGPGTRLTVT.

The chain recombines TRBV18 with TRBJ2-7; D is unclear. The CDR3 is 16 residues long. Germline values: CDR1 KGHSH, CDR2 LQKENI. The V gene lost 0 bases and the J gene lost 0 bases, with 12 bases spanning the gap. CDR3 loop: CASSPPAQTSSYEQYF. CDR3 DNA: TGTGCCAGCTCACCACCGGCACAGACCTCCTCCTACGAGCAGTACTTC.

The chain has TRBV11-1 and TRBJ1-1; maybe TRBD1 (5 bases). V gave up 1 base and J gave up 0 bases, with 9 bases separating them. Germline CDR1 reads SGHAT; CDR2 reads FQDESV (reference sequence). The CDR3 has 15 amino acids. The CDR3 DNA sequence: TGTGCCAGCAGCTTAGGGGACGGAATGAACACTGAAGCTTTCTTT. This gives the protein CASSLGDGMNTEAFF.

The chain is built from TRBV5-1 and TRBJ2-5, with 10 nucleotides matching TRBD2. Trimming at V came to 2 bases and at J to 5 bases, leaving 9 bases not matched to a gene. The V gene's germline CDR1 is SGHRS and CDR2 YFSETQ. The CDR3 is made up of 16 amino acids. The CDR3 coding sequence is TGCGCCAGCAGCTTAGAGCTAGCGGGAGAGGGGGAGACCCAGTACTTC. Its protein product is CASSLELAGEGETQYF.

V and J are TRBV11-2 and TRBJ1-2; no reliable D call. Per the germline V gene, CDR1 is SGHAT and CDR2 is FQNNGV. Trimming stripped 7 bases from V and 6 bases from J, with 15 bases between. This CDR3 comprises 13 residues. This CDR3 reads CASNLAGIDGYTF. The CDR3 nucleotides are TGTGCCAGCAACTTGGCGGGCATCGATGGCTACACCTTC. Drawing the rest from reference TRBV11-2 and TRBJ1-2, the complete variable domain is EAGVAQSPRYKIIEKRQSVAFWCNPISGHATLYWYQQILGQGPKLLIQFQNNGVVDDSQLPKDRFSAERLKGVDSTLKIQPAKLEDSAVYLCASNLAGIDGYTFGSGTRLTVV.

V gene TRBV2 combines with J gene TRBJ2-3, with unresolved D. V shed 7 bases and J shed 0 bases, with 8 bases lying between them. In germline, CDR1 is SNHLY, CDR2 FYNNEI. CDR3 size: 13 residues. This CDR3 is CASTPMSTDTQYF. CDR3 nucleotides: TGTGCCAGCACACCTATGAGCACAGATACGCAGTATTTT.

In regard to this clone: Additional DNA sequences in this sample encode the identical CDR3. This chain links TRBV5-1 with TRBJ2-7; D gene uncertain. The V end was cut by 1 base, the J end by 1 base, with 9 bases between. CDR3 size: 14 residues. The germline gives CDR1 SGHRS, CDR2 YFSETQ. The DNA for the CDR3 is TGCGCCAGCAGCTTGAGCCAAGGGTCCTACGAGCAGTACTTC. Amino acids: CASSLSQGSYEQYF.

CDR3 coding DNA: TGTGCCAGTACCGCCGGACAGGGGTCCTACGAGCAGTACTTC. As protein: CASTAGQGSYEQYF. V and J are TRBV19 and TRBJ2-7, with 9 bases matching TRBD1. The germline V gene has CDR1 LNHDA and CDR2 SQIVND (reference sequence). The V and J ends lost 7 bases and 1 base, in that order; junction bases with no gene match: 5. This CDR3 is 14 amino acids long. Full variable domain (missing parts from reference TRBV19 and TRBJ2-7): DGGITQSPKYLFRKEGQNVTLSCEQNLNHDAMYWYRQDPGQGLRLIYYSQIVNDFQKGDIAEGYSVSREKKESFPLTVTSAQKNPTAFYLCASTAGQGSYEQYFGPGTRLTVT.

J is TRBJ1-4 and V is TRBV30; TRBD1 might be the D (5 bases). Trimming took off 1 base at V and 8 bases at J, with 11 bases between the two ends. Germline CDR1 GTSNPN, CDR2 SVGIG (reference sequence). The CDR3 has 13 amino acids. This chain's CDR3 is CAWSGSGQEKLFF. CDR3 DNA sequence: TGTGCCTGGAGTGGTTCGGGGCAGGAAAAACTGTTTTTT. The complete variable domain, with remaining parts taken from reference TRBV30 and TRBJ1-4, reads SQTIHQWPATLVQPVGSPLSLECTVEGTSNPNLYWYRQAAGRGLQLLFYSVGIGQISSEVPQNLSASRPQDRQFILSSKKLLLSDSGFYLCAWSGSGQEKLFFGSGTQLSVL.

The chain recombines TRBV7-8 with TRBJ1-1; 9 nucleotides match TRBD1. The CDR3 is 17 amino acids. Germline trimming cut 5 bases from V and 12 bases from J; bases unmatched to any gene: 22. Looked up from germline, CDR1 is SGHVS and CDR2 is FQNEAQ. The CDR3 sequence: CASSLHRDREGTLIPFF. CDR3 bases: TGTGCCAGCAGCCTCCACCGGGACAGGGAGGGGACACTGATTCCTTTCTTT.

This chain links TRBV30 with TRBJ1-3, with 7 positions matching TRBD1. V was clipped by 0 bases and J by 2 bases; unmatched bases: 7. The CDR3 loop spans 16 amino acids. The V gene's germline CDR1 is GTSNPN and CDR2 SVGIG (reference sequence). The chain's CDR3 is CAWSVQGTGAGNTIYF. The DNA for the CDR3 is TGTGCCTGGAGTGTACAGGGAACAGGGGCTGGAAACACCATATATTTT.

This chain uses TRBV30 with TRBJ1-1, with unresolved D. This CDR3 contains 13 residues. Germline V CDR1 and CDR2: GTSNPN, SVGIG (reference sequence). V dropped 5 bases and J dropped 7 bases, with 17 bases sitting between them. The CDR3 loop is CAWDGGLAYEAFF. The CDR3 nucleotides read TGTGCCTGGGACGGTGGCTTGGCTTATGAAGCTTTCTTT.

This rearrangement joins TRBV4-1 to TRBJ2-3, with D hard to call. CDR1 and CDR2 from the germline V gene are MGHRA and YSYEKL. Trimming cost V 1 base and J 2 bases, with 7 bases left between them. This CDR3 contains 14 residues. In nucleotides, the CDR3 is TGCGCCAGCAGCCAAGTGTCCCACACAGATACGCAGTATTTT. Protein product: CASSQVSHTDTQYF.

The genes are TRBV5-1 and TRBJ1-5; D call uncertain. Germline V lookup: CDR1 SGHRS, CDR2 YFSETQ. V shed 3 bases and J shed 7 bases, with 14 bases lying between them. This CDR3 has 14 residues. DNA of the CDR3: TGCGCCAGCAGCTCACTACCCGGGGTCCAGCCCCAGCATTTT. Amino acid sequence: CASSSLPGVQPQHF. Together with reference TRBV5-1 and TRBJ1-5, the CDR3 gives the full variable domain: KAGVTQTPRYLIKTRGQQVTLSCSPISGHRSVSWYQQTPGQGLQFLFEYFSETQRNKGNFPGRFSGRQFSNSRSEMNVSTLELGDSALYLCASSSLPGVQPQHFGDGTRLSIL.

The chain combines TRBV10-3 with TRBJ2-1; possible D gene TRBD1, 6 bases. The germline V gene encodes CDR1 ENHRY and CDR2 SYGVKD. With 6 bases removed from V and 4 bases from J, the gap between germline ends came to 13 bases. The CDR3 extends over 14 amino acids. CDR3 sequence (DNA): TGTGCCATCAGCCTACAGGGAGAATACAATGAGCAGTTCTTC. It codes for CAISLQGEYNEQFF.

Concerning this clone: The same CDR3 also results from other DNA sequences found in this sample. The chain uses TRBV20-1 and TRBJ2-7, with no clear D. Per the germline V gene, CDR1 is DFQATT and CDR2 is SNEGSKA (reference sequence). The germline V and J ends were trimmed by 4 bases and 5 bases, with 6 bases remaining between them. This CDR3 region has 10 residues. For the CDR3, the DNA is TGCAGTGCTAAGGGAAACGAGCAGTACTTC. As protein: CSAKGNEQYF.

In DNA, the CDR3 is TGTGCCAGCAGCGTAGAACCGGACAGTCCCTACGAGCAGTACTTC. This translates into CASSVEPDSPYEQYF. The genes are TRBV9 and TRBJ2-7, with a weak D call TRBD1 (6 bases). CDR1 SGDLS and CDR2 YYNGEE come from the germline V gene. CDR3 size: 15 residues. V was trimmed by 0 bases and J by 2 bases, leaving 12 bases between them. Looking up the rest from reference TRBV9 and TRBJ2-7 gives the full variable domain: DSGVTQTPKHLITATGQRVTLRCSPRSGDLSVYWYQQSLDQGLQFLIQYYNGEERAKGNILERFSAQQFPDLHSELNLSSLELGDSALYFCASSVEPDSPYEQYFGPGTRLTVT.

The chain combines TRBV28 with TRBJ1-5; perhaps TRBD1 as D (5 bases). This CDR3 is 14 amino acids long. The V gene's germline CDR1 is MDHEN and CDR2 SYDVKM. Trimming removed 6 bases at V and 5 bases at J, with 14 bases between. CDR3: CASSPDSPYQPQHF. The CDR3 DNA reads TGTGCCAGCAGCCCCGACAGCCCCTATCAGCCCCAGCATTTT.